Listed below are T cell receptor beta chains from one sample, sequenced in a study of cytomegalovirus exposure and HLA in healthy donors. Assay used: immunoSEQ multiplex PCR; TCRdb lists only in-frame clones, some missing. The repertoire holds about 43,000 clones, with roughly 80% as singletons. Sequencing used PBMCs. The origin of the receptors is a man younger than 45 in good health and CMV-seronegative. Both conserved end residues are part of each CDR3. A D gene is named only where the DNA matches it firmly. The size entry is marked missing in some rows and otherwise reads once, few, many or a size class.

NA | TRBJ2-2 | TRBV9 | NA | TGTGCCAGCAGCGCGATAACTAGCTCCGGGGAGCTGTTTTTT | CASSAITSSGELFF
few | TRBJ2-3 | TRBV5-1 | NA | TGCGCCAGCAGCTTGGTAGGGGCAGATACGCAGTATTTT | CASSLVGADTQYF
NA | TRBJ1-1 | TRBV7-2 | NA | TGTGCCAGCAGCCCGAGTCGACATGCAGCTTTCTTT | CASSPSRHAAFF
NA | TRBJ2-1 | TRBV10-2 | TRBD2 | TGCGCCAGCAGTCCATCGGGTAGCGGGAGGGCCGGTGAGCAGTTCTTC | CASSPSGSGRAGEQFF
NA | TRBJ1-6 | TRBV18 | TRBD1 | TGTGCCAGCTCCGAGACAGGGTTTGGTTCACCCCTCCACTTT | CASSETGFGSPLHF
NA | TRBJ2-3 | TRBV11-2 | TRBD2 | TGTGCCAGCAGCTTAGATTTGCGCGGGAGGTACCCCACAGATACGCAGTATTTT | CASSLDLRGRYPTDTQYF
once | TRBJ1-6 | TRBV5-1 | NA | TGCGCCAGCAGCTTCACAGGGAGCTCCTATAATTCACCCCTCCACTTT | CASSFTGSSYNSPLHF
once | TRBJ2-7 | TRBV7-2 | NA | TGTGCCAGCAGCCCCCCTGGCCGCGGTATTCAGGAGCAGTACTTC | CASSPPGRGIQEQYF
NA | TRBJ1-2 | TRBV6-6 | NA | TGTGCCAGCAGTGCCCGGTCTAACTATGGCTACACCTTC | CASSARSNYGYTF
NA | TRBJ2-1 | TRBV5-4 | TRBD2 | TGTGCCAGCAGCTTGGCTCTACTAGCGGCAGACTCCTACAATGAGCAGTTCTTC | CASSLALLAADSYNEQFF
NA | TRBJ2-5 | TRBV2 | TRBD1 | TGTGCCAGCTGTTATCTGGACAGGGGCCCTGAGACCCAGTACTTC | CASCYLDRGPETQYF
NA | TRBJ1-1 | TRBV7-2 | NA | TGTGCCAGCAGCTTAACCAGGGCGGACACTGAAGCTTTCTTT | CASSLTRADTEAFF
NA | TRBJ2-7 | TRBV9 | TRBD2 | TGTGCCAGCAGCGTAAGTGGCGGGAGGGCGGTCTACGAGCAGTACTTC | CASSVSGGRAVYEQYF
NA | TRBJ1-6 | TRBV30 | NA | TGTGCCTGGAGTACAGGATCACCCCTCCACTTT | CAWSTGSPLHF
NA | TRBJ2-1 | TRBV20-1 | NA | TGCAGTGCTAGAGCCCTAGGTCAGCAGTTCTTC | CSARALGQQFF
few | TRBJ2-3 | TRBV27 | TRBD1 | TGTGCCAGCAGGCCAGGGGGCAGCTTCACAGATACGCAGTATTTT | CASRPGGSFTDTQYF
few | TRBJ2-7 | TRBV27 | TRBD2 | TGTGCCAGCAGTCCCCTCGCGGGAGGGTGGTCCTACGAGCAGTACTTC | CASSPLAGGWSYEQYF
NA | TRBJ2-7 | TRBV6-5 | NA | TGTGCCAGCAGTGCGACAGTAAACGCCTACGAGCAGTACTTC | CASSATVNAYEQYF
NA | TRBJ1-2 | TRBV19 | TRBD1 | TGTGCCAGTAGTTCACCCCCGGGACAGGGAAAGATGGGCTACACCTTC | CASSSPPGQGKMGYTF